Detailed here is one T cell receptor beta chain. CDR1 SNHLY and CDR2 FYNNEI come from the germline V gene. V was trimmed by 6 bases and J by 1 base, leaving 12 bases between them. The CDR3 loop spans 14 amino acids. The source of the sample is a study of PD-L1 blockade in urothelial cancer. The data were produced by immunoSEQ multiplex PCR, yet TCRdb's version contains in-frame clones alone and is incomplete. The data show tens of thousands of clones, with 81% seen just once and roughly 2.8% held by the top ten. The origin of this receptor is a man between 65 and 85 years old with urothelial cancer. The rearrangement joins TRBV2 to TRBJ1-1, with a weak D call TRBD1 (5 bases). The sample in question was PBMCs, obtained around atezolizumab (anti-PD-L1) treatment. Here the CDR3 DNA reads TGTGCCAGCAGCTGGTCGGGGGAGAACACTGAAGCTTTCTTT. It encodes CASSWSGENTEAFF.